The 3 T cell receptor beta chains given below trace back to one sample, sequenced in a study of blood T cell repertoires in COVID-19. TCRdb's table, derived via immunoSEQ multiplex PCR, lists solely in-frame clones and lacks some. Here the sample spans about 200,000 clones, 65% to 90% being singletons. The sequencing sample was made of PBMCs or T cells enriched from blood (not recorded which). The receptors derive from a middle-aged woman with acute COVID-19.

J is TRBJ2-1 and V is TRBV6-5; 7 bases line up with TRBD1. Per the germline V gene, CDR1 is MNHEY and CDR2 is SVGAGI. Losses at the gene ends were 5 bases for V and 7 bases for J; bases not matched to a gene: 11. This CDR3 spans 15 amino acids. The CDR3 region has the DNA TGTGCCAGCAGTCCACCCAGGGGGAGCCCTAATGAGCAGTTCTTC. Its translation: CASSPPRGSPNEQFF.

The V gene is TRBV28, the J gene TRBJ1-5; tentatively, D is TRBD1 (5 bases). Germline CDR1 and CDR2: MDHEN and SYDVKM. V shed 9 bases and J shed 7 bases, with 13 bases lying between them. This CDR3 contains 12 residues. This CDR3 reads CASRGELQPQHF. In DNA form, the CDR3 reads TGTGCCAGTCGGGGGGAGCTGCAGCCCCAGCATTTT.

The CDR3 loop reads CASSESHRGEGYTF. In nucleotides, the CDR3 is TGTGCCAGCAGTGAATCCCACAGGGGAGAAGGCTACACCTTC. This sequence joins TRBV25-1 and TRBJ1-2, with 7 bases that match TRBD1. The CDR3 is 14 residues long. V trimming: 1 base; J trimming: 8 bases; junction bases outside the gene matches: 7. Germline CDR1 and CDR2: MGHDK and SYGVNS.